This entry lists 2 T cell receptor beta chains sequenced from one sample in a study of blood T cell repertoires in COVID-19. Profiled with immunoSEQ multiplex PCR; TCRdb holds only in-frame clones, not every one. The data contain some 83,000 clones, 70% to 90% of them singletons. Material for sequencing was peripheral blood. All receptors derive from a man older than 75 with active or convalescent COVID-19.

V is TRBV2 and J is TRBJ1-5; D remains unclear. Trimming pared 9 bases from V and 5 bases from J, leaving 8 bases between. CDR1 is SNHLY and CDR2 is FYNNEI in the germline V gene. This CDR3 has 11 residues. The CDR3 sequence is CASSRDQPQHF. In nucleotides, the CDR3 is TGTGCCAGTAGCCGGGATCAGCCCCAGCATTTT.

The rearrangement joins TRBV2 to TRBJ2-5; no clear D. Germline-derived CDR1 and CDR2 are SNHLY and FYNNEI. The CDR3 loop spans 15 amino acids. V was shortened by 4 bases and J by 4 bases, with 16 bases between the two germline ends. The CDR3, as DNA: TGTGCCAGCAGTGCCCACTCGCGTGGCGGAGAGACCCAGTACTTC. Amino acid sequence: CASSAHSRGGETQYF.